These 2 T cell receptor beta chains came from one sample sequenced in a study of T cell responses to AZD1222 COVID-19 vaccine. TCRdb's copy holds only in-frame clones and misses some; the assay was immunoSEQ multiplex PCR. The sample shows about 100,000 clones, approximately 89% of them seen only once. The sample here was peripheral blood, taken on day 0 of MenACWY control vaccination. The receptors stem from an adult in good health.

The rearrangement uses TRBV5-4 and TRBJ2-1, with TRBD2 matching over 9 bases. The CDR3 runs to 16 residues. V gave up 5 bases and J gave up 6 bases; unmatched junction bases: 12. The germline gives CDR1 SGHNT, CDR2 YYREEE (reference sequence). Here the CDR3 reads CASSSGRLAGTNEQFF. For the CDR3, the DNA is TGTGCCAGCAGTTCTGGCCGGCTAGCGGGAACCAATGAGCAGTTCTTC.

The chain combines TRBV28 with TRBJ1-1; D is possibly TRBD1 (5 bases). Trimming left V 6 bases short and J 4 bases short, with 15 bases between. This CDR3 comprises 14 residues. Germline assignment: CDR1 MDHEN and CDR2 SYDVKM. The CDR3 protein is CASSTDGGATEAFF. CDR3 bases: TGTGCCAGCAGCACGGACGGGGGAGCCACTGAAGCTTTCTTT.